Listed below are T cell receptor beta chains from one sample, sequenced in a study of blood T cell repertoires in COVID-19. The data were produced by immunoSEQ multiplex PCR, yet TCRdb's version contains in-frame clones alone and is incomplete. Of around 150,000 clones in the sample, 65% to 90% were seen once. Sequencing was carried out using peripheral blood. The receptor set was obtained from a man aged 60-69 years with acute or convalescent COVID-19. Both conserved end residues are part of each CDR3. A D gene is named only where the DNA matches it firmly. The size entry is marked missing in some rows and otherwise reads once, few, many or a size class.

D,J,V,size,CDR3,DNA
TRBD2,TRBJ2-2,TRBV11-1,.,CASRRGRAGGELFF,TGTGCCAGCAGGCGCGGGAGGGCCGGCGGGGAGCTGTTTTTT
TRBD1,TRBJ1-1,TRBV28,.,CASRELQGGTEAFF,TGTGCCAGCAGGGAATTACAGGGGGGCACTGAAGCTTTCTTT
.,TRBJ2-2,TRBV2,.,CASRLRRDWTNTGELFF,TGTGCCAGCAGGCTGAGACGGGACTGGACGAACACCGGGGAGCTGTTTTTT
.,TRBJ2-7,TRBV9,.,CASSPGGSSYEQYF,TGTGCCAGCAGCCCAGGGGGGAGTTCCTACGAGCAGTACTTC
.,TRBJ1-2,TRBV27,.,CASSSLDSYGYTF,TGTGCCAGCAGTTCCCTCGACAGCTATGGCTACACCTTC
.,TRBJ2-1,TRBV3-1/TRBV3-2,.,CASSQDLGRGPNEQFF,TGTGCCAGCAGCCAAGATCTAGGCAGGGGACCCAATGAGCAGTTCTTC
.,TRBJ1-1,TRBV5-1,.,CASSLGGRADTEAFF,TGCGCCAGCAGCTTGGGAGGCAGGGCCGACACTGAAGCTTTCTTT
TRBD1,TRBJ2-5,TRBV25-1,few,CASSEPDRAETQYF,TGTGCCAGCAGTGAACCGGACAGGGCAGAGACCCAGTACTTC
TRBD2,TRBJ2-2,TRBV6-5,once,CASSYSGRATGELFF,TGTGCCAGCAGCTATAGCGGGAGAGCCACCGGGGAGCTGTTTTTT
.,TRBJ1-1,TRBV28,.,CASTWGPVGNTEAFF,TGTGCCAGCACCTGGGGGCCGGTTGGGAACACTGAAGCTTTCTTT
TRBD2,TRBJ2-7,TRBV5-1,.,CASSTLPSGSYEQYF,TGCGCCAGCAGCACCCTCCCTAGCGGCTCCTACGAGCAGTACTTC
TRBD1,TRBJ2-1,TRBV9,.,CASSPQGGGSSYNEQFF,TGTGCCAGCAGCCCCCAAGGGGGCGGAAGCTCCTACAATGAGCAGTTCTTC
TRBD2,TRBJ2-1,TRBV28,.,CASSLIGASGYNEQFF,TGTGCCAGCAGTTTAATTGGGGCTAGCGGGTACAATGAGCAGTTCTTC
.,TRBJ1-5,TRBV28,.,CASRVGKVGNQPQHF,TGTGCCAGCAGGGTCGGGAAGGTGGGCAATCAGCCCCAGCATTTT
.,TRBJ2-7,TRBV4-2,.,CASSPEWQGLGVNEQYF,TGTGCCAGCAGCCCAGAGTGGCAGGGACTCGGGGTCAACGAGCAGTACTTC
TRBD2,TRBJ2-3,TRBV7-2,.,CASSLGGGSTGGWADTQYF,TGTGCCAGCAGCTTAGGCGGGGGATCGACGGGAGGGTGGGCAGATACGCAGTATTTT
TRBD1,TRBJ1-2,TRBV6-5,.,CASSDSDRAGYTF,TGTGCCAGCAGTGACTCCGACAGGGCTGGCTACACCTTC
TRBD1,TRBJ1-2,TRBV4-2,.,CASSQGDRGYYGYTF,TGTGCCAGCAGCCAGGGGGACAGGGGGTACTATGGCTACACCTTC